The present TCR beta chain was sequenced within a study of cytomegalovirus exposure and HLA in healthy donors. It was with 60 Vbeta and 13 Jbeta primers that the PCR ran. Some clones are missing from TCRdb's copy, which holds only in-frame ones; the method was immunoSEQ multiplex PCR. The sample lists more than 150,000 clones, roughly four fifths seen once, with about 1.6% in the top ten. The CDR3 is 13 amino acids. In germline, CDR1 is SNHLY, CDR2 FYNNEI. The chain recombines TRBV2 with TRBJ1-4, with unresolved D. The material sequenced was PBMCs. The sequence was obtained from a man aged 40-49 years in good health and CMV-seronegative. The CDR3 region is CGSRRTTNEKLFF. DNA for the CDR3: TGTGGGTCGCGAAGAACAACTAATGAAAAACTGTTTTTT.